These 19 T cell receptor beta chains were all obtained from the same sample, sequenced in a study of T cell changes during pregnancy in multiple sclerosis. Sequenced by immunoSEQ multiplex PCR; TCRdb stores in-frame clones only, minus some. The sample consists of 25,000 to 35,000 clones, 70% to 90% of them appearing once. This sample comprised CD8+ T cells from peripheral blood mononuclear cells, obtained in the second trimester of pregnancy. Receptor source: a female donor with multiple sclerosis, enrolled in a pregnancy study.

The chain couples TRBV28 to TRBJ2-7; TRBD2 aligns across 10 bases. Germline CDR1 is MDHEN and CDR2 is SYDVKM. With V trimmed by 7 bases and J by 3 bases, 12 bases remained unmatched. The CDR3 sequence is 16 residues long. CDR3 sequence reads: CASNKGLAGVFYEQYF. The CDR3 DNA sequence: TGTGCCAGCAACAAGGGGCTAGCGGGAGTTTTCTACGAGCAGTACTTC.

The V call is TRBV28, the J call TRBJ2-7; D is unclear. Per germline, CDR1 MDHEN and CDR2 SYDVKM. The CDR3 totals 13 residues. The V end was cut by 1 base, the J end by 5 bases, with 9 bases between. The chain's CDR3 is CASSLSLANEQYF. The CDR3 nucleotides are TGTGCCAGCAGTTTATCCCTCGCTAACGAGCAGTACTTC.

This clone was seen once. The chain uses TRBV9 and TRBJ1-1; 11 bases match TRBD1. CDR1 is SGDLS and CDR2 is YYNGEE in the germline V gene. The CDR3 runs 16 residues. The V gene end was trimmed by 4 bases and the J gene end by 0 bases; junction bases not matched to a gene: 5. The CDR3 coding sequence is TGTGCCAGCAGCACGGACAGGGGGCCGTTGAACACTGAAGCTTTCTTT. It encodes CASSTDRGPLNTEAFF.

As DNA, the CDR3 is TGTGCCAGCAGTACCCTACTCGGTGAAAAACTGTTTTTT. Translated, it gives CASSTLLGEKLFF. The V and J genes are TRBV27 and TRBJ1-4; no firm D call. This CDR3 is 13 amino acids long. Deletions cut 5 bases from V and 7 bases from J, with 11 bases between. CDR1 MNHEY and CDR2 SMNVEV come from the germline V gene (reference sequence).

This sequence joins TRBV6-6 and TRBJ2-7, with D possibly matching TRBD1 (7 bases). CDR3 size: 16 residues. Germline V gene sequence: CDR1 MNHNY, CDR2 SVGAGI (reference sequence). V lost 0 bases, J lost 0 bases, and 12 bases lay in between. This CDR3 reads CASSYSAGGGSYEQYF. Written as DNA, the CDR3 is TGTGCCAGCAGTTACTCCGCAGGGGGAGGCTCCTACGAGCAGTACTTC.

The chain couples TRBV6-5 to TRBJ1-1, with unresolved D. Germline V gene sequence: CDR1 MNHEY, CDR2 SVGAGI. The V end was cut by 4 bases, the J end by 8 bases, with 11 bases between. The CDR3 length is 12 residues. The CDR3: CASSSQSGEAFF. The DNA of the CDR3 is TGTGCCAGCAGTTCTCAGAGCGGGGAAGCTTTCTTT.

This sequence joins TRBV27 and TRBJ1-4; 8 bases are shared with TRBD1. The length of the CDR3 is 18 residues. Germline V gene data show CDR1 as MNHEY and CDR2 as SMNVEV (reference sequence). V gave up 5 bases and J gave up 8 bases; unmatched junction bases: 19. CDR3 in DNA: TGTGCCAGCAGTCCCAACCCACCGGACAGGGAGGTGTTCGAAAAACTGTTTTTT. Translating it yields CASSPNPPDREVFEKLFF.

The rearrangement uses TRBV29-1 and TRBJ2-1; tentatively, D is TRBD1 (6 bases). The length of the CDR3 is 16 residues. Per germline, CDR1 SQVTM and CDR2 ANQGSEA. Deletions cut 0 bases from V and 2 bases from J, with 14 bases between. Written as DNA, the CDR3 is TGCAGCGTTGAAGATGAGGGGGTCTCGGCCTACAATGAGCAGTTCTTC. The encoded protein is CSVEDEGVSAYNEQFF.

The rearrangement uses TRBV13 and TRBJ1-1; D is possibly TRBD1 (5 bases). Per germline, CDR1 PRHDT and CDR2 FYEKMQ (reference sequence). The V end was cut by 5 bases, the J end by 5 bases, with 15 bases between. CDR3 length: 14 amino acids. The CDR3 nucleotides read TGTGCCAGCAGCCCCCAGACAGATCCAACTGAAGCTTTCTTT. Protein: CASSPQTDPTEAFF. The full variable domain, in which reference TRBV13 and TRBJ1-1 provide the parts outside the CDR3, is AAGVIQSPRHLIKEKRETATLKCYPIPRHDTVYWYQQGPGQDPQFLISFYEKMQSDKGSIPDRFSAQQFSDYHSELNMSSLELGDSALYFCASSPQTDPTEAFFGQGTRLTVV.

The V gene is TRBV19, the J gene TRBJ2-2, with a tentative D call TRBD1 (5 bases). Per the germline V gene, CDR1 is LNHDA and CDR2 is SQIVND (reference sequence). With 3 bases removed from V and 1 base from J, the gap between germline ends came to 15 bases. The CDR3 runs to 17 residues. The CDR3 here is CASSIRVTAMNTGELFF. The DNA for the CDR3 is TGTGCCAGTAGTATCAGGGTTACGGCAATGAACACCGGGGAGCTGTTTTTT.

The rearrangement uses TRBV5-4 and TRBJ2-7; D might be TRBD2 (6 bases). V was pared by 5 bases and J by 0 bases, with 9 bases between. The germline gives CDR1 SGHNT, CDR2 YYREEE (reference sequence). The CDR3 spans 13 residues. CDR3: CASSWDFSYEQYF. CDR3 coding DNA: TGTGCCAGCAGTTGGGACTTCTCCTACGAGCAGTACTTC.

The J gene is TRBJ2-2, the V gene TRBV27; possible D gene TRBD1, 5 bases. The germline V gene has CDR1 MNHEY and CDR2 SMNVEV (reference sequence). The V end was cut by 5 bases, the J end by 3 bases, with 16 bases between. This CDR3 contains 16 residues. The CDR3: CASSTPARADTGELFF. The CDR3 DNA is TGTGCCAGCAGTACCCCCGCCAGGGCGGACACCGGGGAGCTGTTTTTT.

The V and J genes are TRBV25-1 and TRBJ2-2; D unresolved. The CDR3 contains 12 residues. Trimming took 4 bases from V and 6 from J, leaving 6 bases between them. From germline, CDR1 is MGHDK and CDR2 SYGVNS. CDR3 sequence reads: CASSVASGELFF. CDR3 bases: TGTGCCAGCAGTGTAGCATCCGGGGAGCTGTTTTTT.

The rearrangement links TRBV7-9 to TRBJ1-2, with 8 bases aligning to TRBD1. Trimming took 1 base from V and 1 from J; bases not matched to a gene: 8. The CDR3 runs 17 residues. CDR1 is SEHNR and CDR2 is FQNEAQ in the germline V gene (reference sequence). Here the CDR3 DNA reads TGTGCCAGCAGCTTAGAAGGGACAGGAGCCCTTAACTATGGCTACACCTTC. It specifies CASSLEGTGALNYGYTF.

This clone appeared once. The chain employs TRBV13 and TRBJ2-7; possibly TRBD1 for D (6 bases). Germline CDR1 PRHDT, CDR2 FYEKMQ (reference sequence). The V end was cut by 4 bases, the J end by 3 bases, with 10 bases between. The CDR3 has 13 amino acids. The CDR3 loop reads CASSSDRNYEQYF. In DNA form, the CDR3 reads TGTGCCAGCAGCTCGGACAGAAACTACGAGCAGTACTTC.

The chain is built from TRBV30 and TRBJ2-7; 10 positions match TRBD2. The V gene end was trimmed by 3 bases and the J gene end by 5 bases; junction bases not matched to a gene: 10. The V gene's germline CDR1 is GTSNPN and CDR2 SVGIG (reference sequence). The CDR3 contains 15 residues. CDR3 sequence (DNA): TGTGCCTGGAGGATTCTAGCGGGAGAGGTCCACGAGCAGTACTTC. Translating gives CAWRILAGEVHEQYF.

The chain recombines TRBV19 with TRBJ2-1; weak D call: TRBD2 (6 bases). V lost 0 bases and J 4 bases, leaving 16 bases between the germline ends. The CDR3 is 17 residues long. Germline V gives CDR1 LNHDA, CDR2 SQIVND (reference sequence). The CDR3 DNA is TGTGCCAGTAGTATAGACCCAGCCGGGGGATCGTACAATGAGCAGTTCTTC. Its protein is CASSIDPAGGSYNEQFF.

This rearrangement joins TRBV4-1 to TRBJ2-7, with a tentative D call TRBD2 (7 bases). Germline V gene lookup returns CDR1 MGHRA and CDR2 YSYEKL. The CDR3 extends over 13 amino acids. Deletions cut 3 bases from V and 5 bases from J, with 11 bases between. CDR3 in DNA: TGCGCCAGCAGCCACCGAGGGGGGGACGAGCAGTACTTC. Its translation is CASSHRGGDEQYF.

V is TRBV6-1 and J is TRBJ1-2, with 11 bases identical to TRBD1. CDR1 is MNHNS and CDR2 is SASEGT in the germline V gene. The CDR3 totals 15 residues. With 2 bases clipped from V and 6 bases from J, the junction kept 5 bases outside the gene matches. The CDR3 region is CASSEIGTGGHGYTF. DNA of the CDR3: TGTGCCAGCAGTGAAATTGGGACAGGGGGTCATGGCTACACCTTC.